Below, 28 T cell receptor beta chains from the same sample are listed, as sequenced in a study of response to subunit inactivated influenza vaccine. One entry per CDR3 protein results from TCRdb running MiXCR on the RT-PCR reads. The table lists about half a million distinct CDR3 sequences, 6% to 9% of them singletons. The starting material was PBMCs from blood, obtained roughly 24 months after vaccination. These receptors all come from a man between 50 and 70 years old who received an inactivated influenza vaccine.

This clonotype was picked up a small number of times. The chain links TRBV6-2 or TRBV6-3 to TRBJ2-3; no firm D call. CDR3 length: 16 amino acids. V was trimmed by 3 bases and J by 2 bases, leaving 15 bases between them. The germline CDR1 and CDR2 sequences are MNHEY and SVGEGT. CDR3 coding DNA: TGTGCCAGCAGTTATGGGCAACGATTCGACACAGATACGCAGTATTTT. Residues: CASSYGQRFDTDTQYF.

J is TRBJ1-5 and V is TRBV6-1; possibly TRBD1 for D (6 bases). This CDR3 spans 12 amino acids. Germline CDR1 reads MNHNS; CDR2 reads SASEGT. V lost 4 bases and J 11 bases, leaving 12 bases between the germline ends. The DNA for the CDR3 is TGTGCCAGCAGTGGGACAGTACAGTCCCAGCATTTT. This encodes CASSGTVQSQHF.

V and J are TRBV5-1 and TRBJ2-2; TRBD2 agrees at 9 bases. Germline-derived CDR1 and CDR2 are SGHRS and YFSETQ. This CDR3 is built from 15 residues. V lost 3 bases, J lost 6 bases, and 6 bases stayed unmatched. CDR3 protein: CASSWASGKSGELFF. In nucleotides, the CDR3 is TGCGCCAGCAGCTGGGCTAGCGGGAAGTCCGGGGAGCTGTTTTTT. The full variable domain, with the rest looked up from reference TRBV5-1 and TRBJ2-2, is KAGVTQTPRYLIKTRGQQVTLSCSPISGHRSVSWYQQTPGQGLQFLFEYFSETQRNKGNFPGRFSGRQFSNSRSEMNVSTLELGDSALYLCASSWASGKSGELFFGEGSRLTVL.

Many counts were recorded for this clonotype. The chain joins TRBV6-1 to TRBJ2-7, with 7 bases matching TRBD2. The CDR3 has 16 residues. CDR1 is MNHNS, CDR2 SASEGT, per germline. Trimming removed 6 bases from V and 0 bases from J; junction bases left unmatched: 11. This CDR3 reads CASSPWTSRSSYEQYF. The DNA for the CDR3 is TGTGCCAGCAGCCCTTGGACTAGTCGTTCCTCCTACGAGCAGTACTTC.

Here the CDR3 reads CASSSGTSSGEQYF. CDR3 DNA: TGCGCCAGCAGTTCCGGGACTAGCTCTGGCGAGCAGTACTTC. This chain joins TRBV5-1 and TRBJ2-7; 9 nucleotides match TRBD2. Losses at the gene ends were 5 bases for V and 6 bases for J; bases not matched to a gene: 9. This CDR3 is built from 14 residues. Germline lookup yields CDR1 SGHRS and CDR2 YFSETQ.

This clonotype was counted ten times or more. The rearrangement uses TRBV20-1 and TRBJ2-7; TRBD1 matches at 10 bases. Germline values: CDR1 DFQATT, CDR2 SNEGSKA (reference sequence). The junction had 6 bases not matched to a gene; V was cut back by 5 bases and J by 5 bases. This CDR3 is built from 13 residues. The CDR3 loop is CSAGVTGGNEQYF. For the CDR3, the DNA is TGCAGTGCTGGGGTGACAGGGGGCAACGAGCAGTACTTC.

The CDR3 DNA reads as TGTGCCAGCAGTCACCCCCACTCCTACGAGCAGTACTTC. Residues: CASSHPHSYEQYF. This chain links TRBV12-3 or TRBV12-4 with TRBJ2-7; D is ambiguous. The CDR3 extends over 13 amino acids. V was clipped by 5 bases and J by 0 bases, with 8 bases between them.

In its sample, this clonotype was seen many times. CDR3 nucleotides: TGCAGTGCTAGAGATCTTCAGGGCAATCAGCCCCAGCATTTT. It yields the protein CSARDLQGNQPQHF. V is TRBV20-1 and J is TRBJ1-5; no clear D. The CDR3 is 14 amino acids. CDR1 and CDR2 (germline): DFQATT, SNEGSKA (reference sequence). Trimming took off 0 bases at V and 2 bases at J, with 8 bases between the two ends.

This clonotype was detected a few times. The rearrangement uses TRBV6-1 and TRBJ1-2, with D possibly TRBD1 on 5 matching bases. The CDR3 length is 15 residues. CDR1 is MNHNS and CDR2 is SASEGT in the germline V gene. Trimming removed 5 bases at V and 8 bases at J, with 21 bases between. The DNA for the CDR3 is TGTGCCAGCAGTCCAAGCCCAACGGAGGAGGGGGGCTACACCTTC. Its translation is CASSPSPTEEGGYTF.

This sequence joins TRBV7-2 and TRBJ2-5, with 10 bases fitting TRBD1. Germline CDR1 SGHTA, CDR2 FQGNSA. CDR3 size: 17 residues. The V gene end was trimmed by 5 bases and the J gene end by 1 base; junction bases not matched to a gene: 10. CDR3 residues: CASSRPTGTGAQETQYF. CDR3 sequence (DNA): TGTGCCAGCAGCAGACCAACCGGGACAGGGGCCCAAGAGACCCAGTACTTC.

This clonotype has just a few counts. V gene TRBV7-2 combines with J gene TRBJ2-7, with D possibly TRBD1 on 6 matching bases. The CDR3 consists of 15 residues. With 1 base removed from V and 0 bases from J, the gap between germline ends came to 10 bases. Germline CDR1 is SGHTA and CDR2 is FQGNSA. CDR3 nucleotides: TGTGCCAGCAGCTTAGAGGCAGGGGCCTCCTACGAGCAGTACTTC. Protein: CASSLEAGASYEQYF.

This clonotype was picked up many times. This rearrangement joins TRBV1 to TRBJ2-1; the table's D call, TRBD2, has no DNA check behind it. TRBV1 constitutes a pseudogene. The CDR3 has 17 amino acids. CDR3 coding DNA: TGCACCAGCAGCTACCGGACTAGCGGGAGTCCCTACAATGAGCAGTTCTTC. Its translation is CTSSYRTSGSPYNEQFF.

The chain has TRBV4-3 and TRBJ1-1; TRBD1 aligns across 8 bases. The CDR3 contains 18 residues. Germline assignment: CDR1 LGHNA and CDR2 YSLEER. The V gene end was trimmed by 3 bases and the J gene end by 0 bases; junction bases not matched to a gene: 12. As DNA, the CDR3 is TGCGCCAGCAGCCATTATCAGGGGGCCCAAACTATGAACACTGAAGCTTTCTTT. It translates to CASSHYQGAQTMNTEAFF.

The chain links TRBV19 to TRBJ1-5; D gene uncertain. V shed 5 bases and J shed 0 bases, with 14 bases lying between them. CDR1 is LNHDA, CDR2 SQIVND, per germline (reference sequence). This CDR3 has 16 residues. The CDR3, as DNA: TGTGCCAGTAGTGGACGAACACGGAGTAGCAATCAGCCCCAGCATTTT. It specifies CASSGRTRSSNQPQHF.

This clonotype was detected many times. The V gene is TRBV5-6, the J gene TRBJ2-3; no firm D call. Germline V gene data show CDR1 as SGHDT and CDR2 as YYEEEE. The CDR3 contains 11 residues. V was cut by 5 bases and J by 3 bases, with 4 bases left in between. This CDR3 reads CASSTTDTQYF. Written as DNA, the CDR3 is TGTGCCAGCAGTACGACAGATACGCAGTATTTT.

This clonotype was seen a handful of times. The V and J genes are TRBV21-1 and TRBJ2-7; the table's TRBD1 call for D was not verified on the DNA. TRBV21-1 is listed as a pseudogene. The CDR3 consists of 14 residues. CDR3 protein: CASSNRPFKDEQYF. CDR3 sequence (DNA): TGTGCCAGCAGCAATCGCCCCTTTAAGGACGAGCAGTACTTC.

This clonotype was observed many times. The rearrangement links TRBV5-1 to TRBJ2-3; D might be TRBD1 (7 bases). Germline V gives CDR1 SGHRS, CDR2 YFSETQ. This CDR3 is built from 15 residues. Trimming took 4 bases from V and 5 from J, leaving 17 bases between them. CDR3: CASSISRGAEDTQYF. Written as DNA, the CDR3 is TGCGCCAGCAGCATCTCCAGGGGGGCAGAAGATACGCAGTATTTT.

The chain has TRBV27 and TRBJ2-7; 11 positions agree with TRBD1. The V and J ends lost 3 bases and 5 bases, in that order; junction bases with no gene match: 6. Germline V gene lookup returns CDR1 MNHEY and CDR2 SMNVEV (reference sequence). CDR3 length equals 15 residues. CDR3 loop: CASSFGTGGNNEQYF. The DNA for the CDR3 is TGTGCCAGCAGTTTTGGGACAGGGGGGAACAACGAGCAGTACTTC.

The chain recombines TRBV20-1 with TRBJ2-5; 8 bases match TRBD1. The CDR3 consists of 12 residues. V trimming: 3 bases; J trimming: 5 bases; junction bases outside the gene matches: 2. The germline V gene has CDR1 DFQATT and CDR2 SNEGSKA (reference sequence). DNA of the CDR3: TGCAGTGCTAGGACAGGGGTGGAGACCCAGTACTTC. As protein: CSARTGVETQYF.

In its sample, this clonotype was seen a few times. The gene calls are TRBV7-9 and TRBJ2-3, with 9 bases that match TRBD1. CDR1 and CDR2 (germline): SEHNR, FQNEAQ (reference sequence). The CDR3 length is 16 residues. The V segment lost 0 bases and the J segment 4 bases; nucleotides outside the gene matches: 5. CDR3 in amino acids: CASSLADRGYADTQYF. The DNA of the CDR3 is TGTGCCAGCAGCTTAGCAGACAGGGGGTACGCAGATACGCAGTATTTT.

The chain employs TRBV7-2 and TRBJ2-3, with D uncertain. This CDR3 spans 14 amino acids. V lost 4 bases, J lost 2 bases, and 10 bases lay in between. Germline CDR1 SGHTA, CDR2 FQGNSA. DNA for the CDR3: TGTGCCAGCAGCTCACATGAAATCACAGATACGCAGTATTTT. Translating it yields CASSSHEITDTQYF.

Only a few counts were recorded for this clonotype. The chain uses TRBV6-6 and TRBJ2-7; D possibly corresponds to TRBD1 (5 bases). V lost 7 bases, J lost 3 bases, and 7 bases lay in between. There are 11 residues in the CDR3. Germline CDR1 and CDR2: MNHNY and SVGAGI (reference sequence). The CDR3 loop is CASKGNYEQYF. CDR3 DNA sequence: TGTGCCAGCAAGGGGAACTACGAGCAGTACTTC.

A few counts support this clonotype. The chain has TRBV6-2 or TRBV6-3 and TRBJ2-5; D unresolved. Looked up from germline, CDR1 is MNHEY and CDR2 is SVGEGT. V lost 7 bases, J lost 4 bases, and 13 bases lay in between. CDR3 size: 13 residues. The CDR3 loop is CASTPLGGETQYF. DNA for the CDR3: TGTGCCAGCACCCCCCTCGGTGGAGAGACCCAGTACTTC.

The chain uses TRBV20-1 and TRBJ2-5, with D possibly TRBD2 on 5 matching bases. The CDR3 extends over 14 amino acids. Germline V lookup: CDR1 DFQATT, CDR2 SNEGSKA (reference sequence). The V and J ends lost 3 bases and 3 bases respectively, with 14 bases between them. CDR3 amino acids: CSASITSNEETQYF. CDR3 nucleotide sequence: TGCAGTGCTAGTATAACTAGTAATGAAGAGACCCAGTACTTC.

CDR3 nucleotide sequence: TGCGCCAGCAGCTTTCCGGACAGCAATTCACCCCTCCACTTT. Translated: CASSFPDSNSPLHF. The rearrangement joins TRBV5-1 to TRBJ1-6; a possible D gene is TRBD1 (6 bases). The germline V gene encodes CDR1 SGHRS and CDR2 YFSETQ. Trimming shortened V by 2 bases and J by 7 bases, and 10 bases separated the two germline ends. This CDR3 is 14 amino acids long.

V is TRBV2 and J is TRBJ2-1, with 9 positions matching TRBD2. The CDR3 has 15 residues. V was pared by 6 bases and J by 12 bases, with 15 bases of the junction left unmatched. From germline, CDR1 is SNHLY and CDR2 FYNNEI. DNA for the CDR3: TGTGCCAGCAGCGAGACTAGCGGAGAGACAATGAGGCAGTTCTTC. Translating gives CASSETSGETMRQFF.

This clonotype has only a few counts. The chain links TRBV5-1 to TRBJ1-1, with D unresolved. The germline V gene encodes CDR1 SGHRS and CDR2 YFSETQ. This CDR3 region has 14 residues. V shed 0 bases and J shed 0 bases, with 6 bases lying between them. The CDR3 loop reads CASSLGPMNTEAFF. The DNA of the CDR3 is TGCGCCAGCAGCTTGGGACCAATGAACACTGAAGCTTTCTTT. Variable domain in full (rest from reference TRBV5-1 and TRBJ1-1): KAGVTQTPRYLIKTRGQQVTLSCSPISGHRSVSWYQQTPGQGLQFLFEYFSETQRNKGNFPGRFSGRQFSNSRSEMNVSTLELGDSALYLCASSLGPMNTEAFFGQGTRLTVV.

The gene calls are TRBV7-9 and TRBJ2-1, with TRBD2 identical over 7 bases. This CDR3 is 17 amino acids long. Germline trimming cut 5 bases from V and 8 bases from J; bases unmatched to any gene: 18. Germline CDR1 is SEHNR and CDR2 is FQNEAQ (reference sequence). The CDR3 coding sequence is TGTGCCAGCAGCCCCCCGCTCTTTGCGGGAGTCCTGGATGAGCAGTTCTTC. Its protein product is CASSPPLFAGVLDEQFF.